These 27 T cell receptor beta chains were sequenced from one sample in a study of T cell responses to AZD1222 COVID-19 vaccine. Profiling relied on immunoSEQ multiplex PCR, and the TCRdb table lists in-frame clones only, not all of them. The sample includes approximately 92,000 clones, 91% of them seen just once. Sequenced here: peripheral blood, sampled on day 0 of AZD1222 vaccination. All receptors derive from an adult in good health.

The J gene is TRBJ1-3, the V gene TRBV5-1; D call uncertain. Germline-derived CDR1 and CDR2 are SGHRS and YFSETQ. V was cut by 2 bases and J by 1 base, with 10 bases left in between. The CDR3 consists of 15 residues. The CDR3 spells CASSLGGSSGNTIYF. In nucleotides, the CDR3 is TGCGCCAGCAGCTTAGGAGGGTCTTCTGGAAACACCATATATTTT.

The chain recombines TRBV28 with TRBJ1-5; no clear D. Trimming removed 3 bases from V and 9 bases from J, with 15 bases in between. Germline CDR1 MDHEN, CDR2 SYDVKM. This CDR3 contains 14 residues. CDR3 sequence: CASSFQDGLRPQHF. The CDR3 DNA follows: TGTGCCAGCAGTTTCCAGGACGGCCTTCGGCCCCAGCATTTT.

The rearrangement uses TRBV20-1 and TRBJ1-1; tentative D call: TRBD1 (6 bases). Germline V CDR1 and CDR2: DFQATT, SNEGSKA (reference sequence). Trimming removed 6 bases from V and 7 bases from J, with 12 bases in between. The CDR3 consists of 11 residues. CDR3 DNA sequence: TGCAGTGCGAAACAGGGTAATGAAGCTTTCTTT. Its protein is CSAKQGNEAFF.

The V gene is TRBV27, the J gene TRBJ1-6; TRBD1 might be the D (5 bases). The CDR3 has 15 amino acids. The germline V gene encodes CDR1 MNHEY and CDR2 SMNVEV (reference sequence). The ends were cut back, 8 bases at V and 5 bases at J, with 16 bases in the middle. The chain's CDR3 is CASAPRGLDNSPLHF. The CDR3 DNA follows: TGTGCCAGCGCCCCCCGGGGCCTAGATAATTCACCCCTCCACTTT.

The chain carries TRBV6-5 and TRBJ2-7; 12 positions match TRBD1. The germline V gene encodes CDR1 MNHEY and CDR2 SVGAGI. CDR3 size: 15 residues. V trimming: 0 bases; J trimming: 4 bases; junction bases outside the gene matches: 1. This chain's CDR3 is CASSYSGQGAYEQYF. DNA of the CDR3: TGTGCCAGCAGTTACTCGGGACAGGGGGCTTACGAGCAGTACTTC.

The V gene is TRBV11-2, the J gene TRBJ2-3, with TRBD2 identical over 9 bases. V lost 5 bases and J lost 0; bases outside the gene matches: 6. This CDR3 contains 16 residues. The germline V gene has CDR1 SGHAT and CDR2 FQNNGV. The CDR3 sequence is CASSVGTSQSTDTQYF. The CDR3 bases are TGTGCCAGCAGCGTCGGGACTAGCCAGAGCACAGATACGCAGTATTTT.

CDR3 DNA: TGTGCCAGCAGCTCCACGAACTCCTACAATGAGCAGTTCTTC. Protein sequence: CASSSTNSYNEQFF. V is TRBV5-4 and J is TRBJ2-1; no definite D call. This CDR3 contains 14 residues. CDR1 SGHNT and CDR2 YYREEE come from the germline V gene (reference sequence). V was clipped by 3 bases and J by 0 bases, with 7 bases between them.

The chain recombines TRBV6-5 with TRBJ1-2; D gene ambiguous. This CDR3 has 14 residues. Trimming pared 0 bases from V and 7 bases from J, leaving 12 bases between. CDR1 and CDR2 from the germline V gene are MNHEY and SVGAGI. As DNA, the CDR3 is TGTGCCAGCAGTTACTCGGGGTCGGCAGTTGGCTACACCTTC. Amino acid sequence: CASSYSGSAVGYTF.

This chain uses TRBV6-1 with TRBJ2-7; D unclear. This CDR3 is 15 amino acids long. The V and J ends lost 1 base and 2 bases respectively, with 12 bases between them. Per germline, CDR1 MNHNS and CDR2 SASEGT. CDR3 protein: CASSEVGSTTYEQYF. DNA of the CDR3: TGTGCCAGCAGTGAAGTAGGCAGTACAACCTACGAGCAGTACTTC.

The rearrangement uses TRBV9 and TRBJ1-2; TRBD1 is a possible D gene (5 bases). V was shortened by 0 bases and J by 6 bases, with 15 bases between the two germline ends. The CDR3 runs 15 residues. The germline CDR1 and CDR2 sequences are SGDLS and YYNGEE. This CDR3 is CASSVALRGLDGYTF. The CDR3, as DNA: TGTGCCAGCAGCGTAGCGCTGAGGGGCTTGGATGGCTACACCTTC.

This clone was counted a single time. The V call is TRBV18, the J call TRBJ2-2; tentatively, D is TRBD2 (5 bases). The length of the CDR3 is 18 residues. Germline-derived CDR1 and CDR2 are KGHSH and LQKENI. The V end lost 0 bases, the J end lost 6 bases, and 20 bases lay between the germline ends. CDR3 sequence: CASSPPRGLAGGAGELFF. The CDR3 coding sequence is TGTGCCAGCTCACCACCGCGAGGGCTAGCTGGTGGCGCCGGGGAGCTGTTTTTT.

The gene calls are TRBV9 and TRBJ1-4, with 8 bases aligning to TRBD1. V was clipped by 4 bases and J by 8 bases; unmatched bases: 13. Germline loops: CDR1 SGDLS, CDR2 YYNGEE. The CDR3 has 16 amino acids. The CDR3 is CASSPLAGTGPEKLFF. DNA for the CDR3: TGTGCCAGCAGCCCCCTTGCTGGGACAGGACCGGAAAAACTGTTTTTT.

V usage is TRBV9 and J usage is TRBJ1-3; 9 bases match TRBD1. The CDR3 contains 15 residues. Germline V gives CDR1 SGDLS, CDR2 YYNGEE. V lost 0 bases, J lost 4 bases, and 2 bases stayed unmatched. The chain's CDR3 is CASSVETGGGNTIYF. CDR3 coding DNA: TGTGCCAGCAGCGTAGAAACAGGGGGCGGAAACACCATATATTTT.

The CDR3 loop is CASSPGLAGGTDTQYF. Here the CDR3 DNA reads TGTGCCAGCAGCCCGGGACTAGCGGGAGGAACAGATACGCAGTATTTT. V is TRBV7-9 and J is TRBJ2-3; 15 bases align to TRBD2. The CDR3 length is 16 residues. With 5 bases clipped from V and 3 bases from J, the junction kept 3 bases outside the gene matches. Germline loops: CDR1 SEHNR, CDR2 FQNEAQ (reference sequence).

This chain joins TRBV11-2 and TRBJ1-2; D gene uncertain. Germline loops: CDR1 SGHAT, CDR2 FQNNGV. V was cut by 8 bases and J by 1 base, with 11 bases left in between. The CDR3 is made up of 13 amino acids. DNA of the CDR3: TGTGCCAGCTCCCCTACCGTTAACTATGGCTACACCTTC. It is translated as CASSPTVNYGYTF.

The chain links TRBV7-2 to TRBJ2-2, with 9 nucleotides matching TRBD1. V lost 2 bases to trimming and J lost 5 bases; unmatched junction nucleotides: 3. Germline V gives CDR1 SGHTA, CDR2 FQGNSA. The CDR3 is made up of 15 amino acids. The CDR3, as DNA: TGTGCCAGCAGCTTAAGGACAGGGGAGACCGGGGAGCTGTTTTTT. The encoded protein is CASSLRTGETGELFF.

V and J are TRBV3-1 (or the pseudogene TRBV3-2) and TRBJ1-5; D possibly corresponds to TRBD1 (5 bases). This CDR3 comprises 14 residues. V shed 2 bases and J shed 1 base, with 6 bases lying between them. Germline V gives CDR1 LGHDT, CDR2 YNNKEL (reference sequence). CDR3 DNA: TGTGCCAGCAGCCAACGACAGAGCAATCAGCCCCAGCATTTT. Protein product: CASSQRQSNQPQHF.

The V and J genes are TRBV6-1 and TRBJ1-2; no reliable D call. Looked up from germline, CDR1 is MNHNS and CDR2 is SASEGT. The CDR3 length is 14 residues. V was shortened by 3 bases and J by 3 bases, with 11 bases between the two germline ends. The CDR3 reads CASSEGSFYYGYTF. CDR3 nucleotides: TGTGCCAGCAGTGAGGGCAGCTTCTACTATGGCTACACCTTC.

V is TRBV7-8 and J is TRBJ1-4; a weak D match, TRBD1 (6 bases). Germline loops: CDR1 SGHVS, CDR2 FQNEAQ. The V end was cut by 5 bases, the J end by 0 bases, with 10 bases between. The CDR3 extends over 15 amino acids. The CDR3 loop is CASSLRGSTNEKLFF. In DNA, the CDR3 is TGTGCCAGCAGCCTGAGGGGGTCAACTAATGAAAAACTGTTTTTT.

The J gene is TRBJ1-1, the V gene TRBV18; D perhaps matches TRBD1 (5 bases). Looked up from germline, CDR1 is KGHSH and CDR2 is LQKENI. The CDR3 extends over 15 amino acids. V lost 5 bases, J lost 6 bases, and 19 bases lay in between. The DNA of the CDR3 is TGTGCCAGCTCAGGACGGGGGGTTCTACACGCTGAAGCTTTCTTT. Amino acids: CASSGRGVLHAEAFF.

This clone turned up a few times. The rearrangement links TRBV19 to TRBJ2-1, with 7 bases aligning to TRBD2. From germline, CDR1 is LNHDA and CDR2 SQIVND (reference sequence). The CDR3 runs 15 residues. V was clipped by 5 bases and J by 4 bases; unmatched bases: 8. In nucleotides, the CDR3 is TGTGCCAGTAGTGACGGAGCGGGATTATACAATGAGCAGTTCTTC. Protein sequence: CASSDGAGLYNEQFF.

The rearrangement joins TRBV4-3 to TRBJ1-1, with D perhaps TRBD1 (5 bases). Germline V gene data show CDR1 as LGHNA and CDR2 as YSLEER. The CDR3 runs 15 residues. V gave up 5 bases and J gave up 1 base, with 14 bases separating them. The CDR3 spells CASSSERGRNTEAFF. CDR3 in DNA: TGCGCCAGCAGCTCAGAGCGGGGGAGGAACACTGAAGCTTTCTTT.

The chain has TRBV7-8 and TRBJ2-1; D unclear. Deletions cut 5 bases from V and 0 bases from J, with 14 bases between. The germline CDR1 and CDR2 sequences are SGHVS and FQNEAQ. CDR3 length equals 16 residues. The CDR3 loop reads CASSLWTASSYNEQFF. In DNA, the CDR3 is TGTGCCAGCAGCCTATGGACGGCAAGCTCCTACAATGAGCAGTTCTTC. Variable domain in full (rest from reference TRBV7-8 and TRBJ2-1): GAGVSQSPRYKVAKRGQDVALRCDPISGHVSLFWYQQALGQGPEFLTYFQNEAQLDKSGLPSDRFFAERPEGSVSTLKIQRTQQEDSAVYLCASSLWTASSYNEQFFGPGTRLTVL.

The chain has TRBV19 and TRBJ1-2; D is unclear. CDR1 is LNHDA, CDR2 SQIVND, per germline (reference sequence). V lost 7 bases, J lost 0 bases, and 15 bases lay in between. This CDR3 has 15 residues. The CDR3 loop reads CASNSRRASNYGYTF. The CDR3, as DNA: TGTGCCAGTAACTCAAGGAGAGCTTCTAACTATGGCTACACCTTC.

V and J are TRBV6-5 and TRBJ1-1; D is undetermined. V was shortened by 8 bases and J by 1 base, with 11 bases between the two germline ends. The germline gives CDR1 MNHEY, CDR2 SVGAGI. This CDR3 spans 13 amino acids. CDR3 sequence reads: CASLQRENTEAFF. In nucleotides, the CDR3 is TGTGCCAGCCTTCAAAGGGAGAACACTGAAGCTTTCTTT.

This clone was seen just once. The CDR3 protein is CASSSRTGEKLFF. CDR3 nucleotide sequence: TGTGCCAGCAGCTCCCGGACAGGTGAAAAACTGTTTTTT. The chain uses TRBV7-2 and TRBJ1-4; 7 nucleotides match TRBD1. V lost 4 bases to trimming and J lost 7 bases; unmatched junction nucleotides: 3. Germline V gene lookup returns CDR1 SGHTA and CDR2 FQGNSA. This CDR3 is built from 13 residues.

In this sample, this clone turned up a few times. This chain connects TRBV7-9 to TRBJ2-7; no reliable D call. CDR3 size: 12 residues. CDR1 and CDR2 (germline): SEHNR, FQNEAQ (reference sequence). The ends were cut back, 1 base at V and 6 bases at J, with 7 bases in the middle. The DNA of the CDR3 is TGTGCCAGCAGCTTAGTCGGACCCGAGCAGTACTTC. It translates to CASSLVGPEQYF.